This is a list of T cell receptor beta chains from one sample in a study of OX40 agonist ivuxolimab in advanced cancers. Sequencing used immunoSEQ multiplex PCR; TCRdb keeps in-frame clones, though not all of them. The data hold about 95,000 clones, with around 85% observed a single time. This sample comprised CD4+ or CD8+ T cells sorted from blood, obtained in a trial of the OX40 agonist ivuxolimab. The receptors were sampled from an adult with an advanced solid tumor such as melanoma, head and neck, liver or kidney cancer. CDR3s include the opening cysteine and the closing phenylalanine or tryptophan. The D gene is left open where the match is weak. The size of a clone is reported for some rows only, either as once, few or many, or as a class for expanded clones.

TRBJ2-1 TRBV4-2 TRBD2 - TGTGCCAGCAGCCAAGGCTTAGCGGGAGCGAAGGACAATGAGCAGTTCTTC CASSQGLAGAKDNEQFF
TRBJ1-5 TRBV28 - - TGTGCCAGCACGACGGGTACGTCGCTCAGCCAGCCCCAGCATTTT CASTTGTSLSQPQHF
TRBJ2-1 TRBV19 - - TGTGCCAGTAGTATAGCTGCGAAGGGGCAGTTCTTC CASSIAAKGQFF
TRBJ2-5 TRBV27 TRBD1 - TGTGCCAGCACCCCGACAGGGCCTGGAGAGACCCAGTACTTC CASTPTGPGETQYF
TRBJ2-7 TRBV13 - - TGTGCCAGCAGTCTAAGGGGGGCCGGGCTCTACGAGCAGTACTTC CASSLRGAGLYEQYF
TRBJ2-1 TRBV19 TRBD2 few TGTGCCAGTAGGTCTGGAGCGGGAGGGACCCTTAGTAAAACGCAGTTCTTC CASRSGAGGTLSKTQFF
TRBJ1-5 TRBV28 - few TGTGCCAGCAGTTTACCCGGAGAAGGGAATCAGCCCCAGCATTTT CASSLPGEGNQPQHF
TRBJ2-1 TRBV14 - - TGTGCCAGCACCAAAGCCCCCCGAGCTGAGCAGTTCTTC CASTKAPRAEQFF
TRBJ2-7 TRBV6-1 - - TGTGCCAGCAGCAAAGTAGGCGGCCCCTACGAGCAGTACTTC CASSKVGGPYEQYF
TRBJ2-1 TRBV15 - - TGTGCCACCAGCAGAGGCCGGAGGACCAACAATGAGCAGTTCTTC CATSRGRRTNNEQFF
TRBJ2-5 TRBV28 - once TGTGCCAGCTCTGGAGGGCAAGAGACCCAGTACTTC CASSGGQETQYF
TRBJ1-6 TRBV5-1 TRBD1 - TGCGCCAGCAGCCCTACAGGGGGCGGCAATTCACCCCTCCACTTT CASSPTGGGNSPLHF
TRBJ2-2 TRBV19 - - TGTGCCAGTACGGCCCTCGACGTGACGAACACCGGGGAGCTGTTTTTT CASTALDVTNTGELFF
TRBJ2-1 TRBV19 TRBD1 - TGTGCCAGTAGCCTGACAGGGCACTCCTACAATGAGCAGTTCTTC CASSLTGHSYNEQFF
TRBJ2-1 TRBV5-1 TRBD1 - TGCGCCAGCAGCTGGACACCTCATAGGGACAGGGGCGAGCAGTTCTTC CASSWTPHRDRGEQFF
TRBJ2-1 TRBV6-1 TRBD1 - TGTGCCAGCAGTCCCGACAGGGAAAGAGGCAATGAGCAGTTCTTC CASSPDRERGNEQFF
TRBJ2-2 TRBV27 - - TGTGCCAGCAGTTTAGACAGGCCCACCGGGGAGCTGTTTTTT CASSLDRPTGELFF
TRBJ2-7 TRBV6-5 - - TGTGCCAGCAGTTTTTCCCACCTTTCCTACGAGCAGTACTTC CASSFSHLSYEQYF
TRBJ2-7 TRBV30 - - TGTGCCTGGAGTGCCGATGTGGACGAGCAGTACTTC CAWSADVDEQYF
TRBJ1-5 TRBV7-6 - - TGTGCCAGCAGCTCTAAGGCCACCAATCAGCCCCAGCATTTT CASSSKATNQPQHF
TRBJ2-7 TRBV10-3 TRBD2 - TGTGCCACCCGGGGGGTGAGCTCCTACGAGCAGTACTTC CATRGVSSYEQYF
TRBJ2-3 TRBV28 - - TGTGCCAGCAGTTTAATTTCGTATGATACGCAGTATTTT CASSLISYDTQYF
TRBJ2-3 TRBV12-5 - once TGTGCTAGTGGTTTGGGCAATAGCGCAGATACGCAGTATTTT CASGLGNSADTQYF
TRBJ2-7 TRBV27 TRBD1 few TGTGCCAGCAGTCCTTACGGGACAGTGACCTACGAGCAGTACTTC CASSPYGTVTYEQYF
TRBJ2-7 TRBV10-3 - - TGTGCCATCAGTGGGGGCACAGGCGAGCAGTACTTC CAISGGTGEQYF
TRBJ1-3 TRBV19 - - TGTGCCATAGCAGACAGTGCTGGAAACACCATATATTTT CAIADSAGNTIYF
TRBJ1-5 TRBV30 - few TGTGCCTGGAGTTTGGGCAATCAGCCCCAGCATTTT CAWSLGNQPQHF
TRBJ2-1 TRBV15 TRBD2 - TGTGCCACCAGCAGGGGGGACGGGGGGAATGAGCAGTTCTTC CATSRGDGGNEQFF
TRBJ2-1 TRBV27 TRBD2 few TGTGCCAGCAGCCTAACGGGCATTAGCGGGAATGAGCAGTTCTTC CASSLTGISGNEQFF
TRBJ2-4 TRBV28 - - TGTGCCAGCAGCATGGGCGGGGCCAAAAACATTCAGTACTTC CASSMGGAKNIQYF
TRBJ2-7 TRBV7-8 - - TGTGCCAGCAGCCTTGACAGCCGGAACGAGCAGTACTTC CASSLDSRNEQYF
TRBJ1-2 TRBV10-3 - - TGTGCCATCAGCGAATACGATGGCTACACCTTC CAISEYDGYTF
TRBJ1-5 TRBV6-5 - few TGTGCCAGCAGTCGGAATCTGTACGGTCAGCCCCAGCATTTT CASSRNLYGQPQHF
TRBJ2-1 TRBV2 TRBD2 - TGTGCCAGCAGACGGGGACTAGCGGATTACAATGAGCAGTTCTTC CASRRGLADYNEQFF
TRBJ1-4 TRBV6-5 - - TGTGCCAGCAAGCCGGGACCGGCGCGGGAAAAACTGTTTTTT CASKPGPAREKLFF
TRBJ2-1 TRBV5-1 - - TGCGCCAGCAGCTCGGGAGAGGGATATGAGCAGTTCTTC CASSSGEGYEQFF
TRBJ2-1 TRBV7-9 - - TGTGCCAGCAGCCCACCTCCCAATGAGCAGTTCTTC CASSPPPNEQFF
TRBJ1-2 TRBV5-1 - once TGCGCCAGCTTGATCCCGGTTCGAAAGACCTATGGCTACACCTTC CASLIPVRKTYGYTF
TRBJ2-7 TRBV5-4 - once TGTGCCAGCAGCTTGGACCTACCCCCCTACGAGCAGTACTTC CASSLDLPPYEQYF
TRBJ1-1 TRBV2 - - TGTGCCAGCAGTGGGGGGTACACTGAAGCTTTCTTT CASSGGYTEAFF
TRBJ2-5 TRBV10-3 TRBD1 - TGTGCCATCAGTGAGTCACAGGGGATGGAGACCCAGTACTTC CAISESQGMETQYF
TRBJ2-2 TRBV18 TRBD1 - TGTGCCAGCTCACTCCAGGGGGCTAGCAACACCGGGGAGCTGTTTTTT CASSLQGASNTGELFF
TRBJ1-3 TRBV25-1 TRBD1 - TGTGCCAGCAGGGGACGGGACAGGGGAGGGTCTGGAAACACCATATATTTT CASRGRDRGGSGNTIYF
TRBJ2-7 TRBV28 - - TGTGCCAGCAGTCCCCGGGAGACAATCTACGAGCAGTACTTC CASSPRETIYEQYF
TRBJ2-5 TRBV5-4 - - TGTGCCAGCAGCCCTAGGGGCGGGGAAGAGACCCAGTACTTC CASSPRGGEETQYF
TRBJ1-1 TRBV19 - few TGTGCCAGCAGCTACACCTTGAACACTGAAGCTTTCTTT CASSYTLNTEAFF
TRBJ2-2 TRBV7-9 - - TGTGCCAGCAGCAGTGTGAACGGGGAGCTGTTTTTT CASSSVNGELFF
TRBJ2-5 TRBV4-2 - - TGTGCCAGCAGCCACGTCCTAGACCAAGAGACCCAGTACTTC CASSHVLDQETQYF
TRBJ2-2 TRBV7-2 TRBD2 - TGTGCCAGCAGCTTAGTCGGGGGGATCGGCGGGGAGCTGTTTTTT CASSLVGGIGGELFF
TRBJ2-7 TRBV7-2 TRBD2 - TGTGCCAGCAGCTTAGGGGGGGGAACTAAGGAGCAGTACTTC CASSLGGGTKEQYF
TRBJ2-7 TRBV6-5 TRBD1 few TGTGCCAGCAGTTACGGGGACAGCGGATACGAGCAGTACTTC CASSYGDSGYEQYF
TRBJ2-3 TRBV19 - - TGTGCCAGTAGTATAGAAGGAGGGGGGGGAGATACGCAGTATTTT CASSIEGGGGDTQYF
TRBJ2-1 TRBV11-3 - - TGTGCCAGCAGCTTCTCCGACCCCTATTGGAGCTCCTACAATGAGCAGTTCTTC CASSFSDPYWSSYNEQFF
TRBJ1-3 TRBV28 - - TGTGCCAGCAATTCATACTCGAGAACTTCTGGAAACACCATATATTTT CASNSYSRTSGNTIYF